Following are 26 T cell receptor beta chains from one sample sequenced in a study of response to subunit inactivated influenza vaccine. TCRdb re-called the RT-PCR reads with MiXCR, one entry per CDR3 protein. The sample shows 860,000 or so distinct CDR3 sequences, around 21% of them seen only once. This specimen was PBMCs from blood, taken roughly 5 days after vaccination. These receptors were collected from a man over 45 who received an inactivated influenza vaccine.

This clonotype was seen only a few times. The rearrangement joins TRBV19 to TRBJ1-1; TRBD1 agrees at 11 bases. CDR3 length equals 16 residues. Germline CDR1 and CDR2: LNHDA and SQIVND (reference sequence). J lost 1 base, V lost 3 bases, and 4 bases had no gene match. This chain's CDR3 is CASSMRTGGKNTEAFF. The CDR3 DNA reads as TGTGCCAGTAGTATGAGGACAGGGGGCAAGAACACTGAAGCTTTCTTT.

J is TRBJ2-5 and V is TRBV10-3, with D unresolved. V was clipped by 0 bases and J by 5 bases, with 7 bases between them. Germline V gives CDR1 ENHRY, CDR2 SYGVKD. The CDR3 is made up of 13 amino acids. CDR3 in amino acids: CAISESGLETQYF. For the CDR3, the DNA is TGTGCCATCAGTGAGTCAGGGTTGGAGACCCAGTACTTC.

The V and J genes are TRBV6-5 and TRBJ2-7, with TRBD1 matching over 7 bases. This CDR3 has 14 residues. V shed 6 bases and J 3 bases; nucleotides not matched to a gene: 8. Germline CDR1 and CDR2: MNHEY and SVGAGI. In nucleotides, the CDR3 is TGTGCCAGCAGATACCGGGACAGCTTCTACGAGCAGTACTTC. It specifies CASRYRDSFYEQYF.

This clonotype was counted ten times or more. The chain carries TRBV12-3 or TRBV12-4 and TRBJ2-7, with D perhaps assigned TRBD1 or TRBD2 (6 bases each). This CDR3 is built from 15 residues. V was pared by 7 bases and J by 7 bases, with 23 bases between. The CDR3 loop reads CASTPEEGGWWEQYF. In DNA form, the CDR3 reads TGTGCCAGCACCCCTGAAGAGGGGGGTTGGTGGGAGCAGTACTTC.

The V gene is TRBV4-3, the J gene TRBJ1-1; D possibly corresponds to TRBD1 (5 bases). The CDR3 loop spans 12 amino acids. The V and J ends lost 8 bases and 12 bases respectively, with 19 bases between them. Germline assignment: CDR1 LGHNA and CDR2 YSLEER. CDR3 bases: TGCGCCAGCGCAGATGTTTCGGGACTAACTTTCTTT. This encodes CASADVSGLTFF.

The sample holds a few counts of this clonotype. The chain employs TRBV10-2 and TRBJ2-7; D is ambiguous. The CDR3 spans 13 residues. Germline CDR1 WSHSY, CDR2 SAAADI. Trimming pared 8 bases from V and 3 bases from J, leaving 14 bases between. Written as DNA, the CDR3 is TGCGCCAGCGGCAGTGGGTTGATCTACGAGCAGTACTTC. It translates to CASGSGLIYEQYF.

The chain is built from TRBV29-1 and TRBJ2-5, with a tentative D call TRBD2 (6 bases). Trimming cost V 3 bases and J 6 bases, with 11 bases left between them. Germline V gene lookup returns CDR1 SQVTM and CDR2 ANQGSEA. The CDR3 is made up of 12 amino acids. The CDR3 coding sequence is TGCAGCGTTGACTCGGGGGAGAAGACCCAGTACTTC. This codes for CSVDSGEKTQYF.

Only a few counts were recorded for this clonotype. The chain carries TRBV19 and TRBJ2-7; D is uncertain. The length of the CDR3 is 14 residues. Germline V CDR1 and CDR2: LNHDA, SQIVND (reference sequence). Trimming took 3 bases from V and 2 from J, leaving 11 bases between them. CDR3 in amino acids: CASSIWWGPYEQYF. For the CDR3, the DNA is TGTGCCAGTAGTATCTGGTGGGGTCCCTACGAGCAGTACTTC. Full variable domain (missing parts from reference TRBV19 and TRBJ2-7): DGGITQSPKYLFRKEGQNVTLSCEQNLNHDAMYWYRQDPGQGLRLIYYSQIVNDFQKGDIAEGYSVSREKKESFPLTVTSAQKNPTAFYLCASSIWWGPYEQYFGPGTRLTVT.

The CDR3 reads CASSKSILLPLGFF. The CDR3 bases are TGTGCCAGCAGCAAATCCATCCTATTACCACTAGGGTTCTTC. This chain uses TRBV7-2 with TRBJ2-1, with D perhaps TRBD2 (5 bases). The ends were cut back, 5 bases at V and 15 bases at J, with 23 bases in the middle. This CDR3 spans 14 amino acids. Germline CDR1 is SGHTA and CDR2 is FQGNSA.

The CDR3 reads CAISGTSEGETQYF. In DNA form, the CDR3 reads TGTGCCATCAGTGGGACTAGCGAGGGAGAGACCCAGTACTTC. The gene calls are TRBV10-3 and TRBJ2-5; 9 nucleotides line up with TRBD2. Germline V gene sequence: CDR1 ENHRY, CDR2 SYGVKD. This CDR3 is 14 amino acids long. The V segment lost 4 bases and the J segment 4 bases; nucleotides outside the gene matches: 4.

In its sample, this clonotype was seen many times. The V and J genes are TRBV19 and TRBJ1-6, with D unresolved. With 6 bases removed from V and 7 bases from J, the gap between germline ends came to 10 bases. The germline V gene encodes CDR1 LNHDA and CDR2 SQIVND (reference sequence). This CDR3 spans 13 amino acids. In nucleotides, the CDR3 is TGTGCCAGTAGCCGGACGGGGAATTCACCCCTCCACTTT. Amino acids: CASSRTGNSPLHF.

The rearrangement uses TRBV5-1 and TRBJ1-1; D not certain. With 4 bases removed from V and 0 bases from J, the gap between germline ends came to 16 bases. Per the germline V gene, CDR1 is SGHRS and CDR2 is YFSETQ. The CDR3 contains 16 residues. The CDR3 protein is CASSRRRRSLNTEAFF. The CDR3 DNA reads as TGCGCCAGCAGCCGCAGGCGTAGGTCCCTGAACACTGAAGCTTTCTTT.

This clonotype was recorded a few times. The rearrangement joins TRBV29-1 to TRBJ2-1, with TRBD1 as a possible D gene (5 bases). The CDR3 runs 10 residues. Trimming left V 6 bases short and J 15 bases short, with 15 bases between. Looked up from germline, CDR1 is SQVTM and CDR2 is ANQGSEA. The CDR3 reads CSVTAETWFF. The CDR3 coding sequence is TGCAGCGTGACAGCCGAAACCTGGTTCTTC.

The chain carries TRBV12-3 or TRBV12-4 and TRBJ1-1, with D perhaps matching TRBD1 (5 bases). V was pared by 8 bases and J by 1 base, with 17 bases between. The CDR3 consists of 15 residues. CDR3 bases: TGTGCCAGCTCCGCCATGGCCAGGGCGAACACTGAAGCTTTCTTT. It translates to CASSAMARANTEAFF.

This clonotype appeared a few times. This chain connects TRBV5-1 to TRBJ2-5, with D uncertain. V dropped 6 bases and J dropped 1 base, with 13 bases sitting between them. The CDR3 contains 14 residues. Per the germline V gene, CDR1 is SGHRS and CDR2 is YFSETQ. CDR3 amino acids: CASNLKQSQETQYF. CDR3 bases: TGCGCCAGCAACCTCAAACAGAGCCAAGAGACCCAGTACTTC.

The rearrangement links TRBV18 to TRBJ2-1, with D perhaps matching TRBD1 or TRBD2 (5 bases each). Germline values: CDR1 KGHSH, CDR2 LQKENI. Trimming took 1 base from V and 4 from J, leaving 11 bases between them. The CDR3 length is 15 residues. The CDR3 is CASSPRDGRYNEQFF. CDR3 coding DNA: TGTGCCAGCTCACCACGGGACGGAAGATACAATGAGCAGTTCTTC.

J is TRBJ2-7 and V is TRBV5-1; perhaps TRBD1 as D (6 bases). Trimming shortened V by 7 bases and J by 0 bases, and 11 bases separated the two germline ends. This CDR3 contains 13 residues. Germline assignment: CDR1 SGHRS and CDR2 YFSETQ. CDR3 region: CASYRDNSYEQYF. The CDR3 DNA reads TGCGCCAGCTACCGGGACAACTCCTACGAGCAGTACTTC. Filled out from reference TRBV5-1 and TRBJ2-7, the complete variable domain reads KAGVTQTPRYLIKTRGQQVTLSCSPISGHRSVSWYQQTPGQGLQFLFEYFSETQRNKGNFPGRFSGRQFSNSRSEMNVSTLELGDSALYLCASYRDNSYEQYFGPGTRLTVT.

This clonotype was seen many times. This chain uses TRBV3-1 with TRBJ1-4, with 12 bases fitting TRBD1. Germline trimming cut 5 bases from V and 7 bases from J; bases unmatched to any gene: 8. The CDR3 totals 16 residues. Germline V gene data show CDR1 as LGHDT and CDR2 as YNNKEL (reference sequence). This chain's CDR3 is CASSSGTGGSIEKLFF. DNA of the CDR3: TGTGCCAGCAGCTCCGGGACAGGGGGCTCGATTGAAAAACTGTTTTTT.

This clonotype was seen more than once but under ten times. The chain combines TRBV7-2 with TRBJ2-1; D is unclear. Germline CDR1 is SGHTA and CDR2 is FQGNSA. The ends were cut back, 0 bases at V and 6 bases at J, with 15 bases in the middle. The CDR3 has 16 residues. CDR3 residues: CASSLASGFKGNEQFF. Here the CDR3 DNA reads TGTGCCAGCAGCTTAGCGTCTGGGTTTAAGGGCAATGAGCAGTTCTTC.

Only a few counts were recorded for this clonotype. The chain uses TRBV4-3 and TRBJ2-1; TRBD1 is a possible D gene (6 bases). Germline CDR1 is LGHNA and CDR2 is YSLEER. Trimming left V 2 bases short and J 1 base short, with 12 bases between. This CDR3 region has 16 residues. Here the CDR3 reads CASSQSWTASYNEQFF. CDR3 in DNA: TGCGCCAGCAGCCAATCCTGGACAGCATCCTACAATGAGCAGTTCTTC.

The rearrangement uses TRBV5-1 and TRBJ2-2; no firm D call. From germline, CDR1 is SGHRS and CDR2 YFSETQ. The CDR3 has 15 amino acids. Trimming pared 0 bases from V and 0 bases from J, leaving 6 bases between. CDR3 sequence: CASSLDLANTGELFF. The CDR3 nucleotides are TGCGCCAGCAGCTTGGACCTGGCGAACACCGGGGAGCTGTTTTTT. The full variable domain, completed using reference TRBV5-1 and TRBJ2-2, is KAGVTQTPRYLIKTRGQQVTLSCSPISGHRSVSWYQQTPGQGLQFLFEYFSETQRNKGNFPGRFSGRQFSNSRSEMNVSTLELGDSALYLCASSLDLANTGELFFGEGSRLTVL.

This clonotype appeared a few times. The V call is TRBV15, the J call TRBJ2-3; 7 bases align to TRBD2. V dropped 5 bases and J dropped 5; count of bases not matched to a gene: 4. The CDR3 extends over 13 amino acids. Germline V gene lookup returns CDR1 LNHNV and CDR2 YYDKDF (reference sequence). This chain's CDR3 is CATSAGGKDTQYF. The CDR3 DNA is TGTGCCACCAGCGCCGGGGGGAAAGATACGCAGTATTTT. The complete variable domain, with remaining parts taken from reference TRBV15 and TRBJ2-3, reads DAMVIQNPRYQVTQFGKPVTLSCSQTLNHNVMYWYQQKSSQAPKLLFHYYDKDFNNEADTPDNFQSRRPNTSFCFLDIRSPGLGDTAMYLCATSAGGKDTQYFGPGTRLTVL.

The gene calls are TRBV27 and TRBJ2-1, with 9 bases lining up with TRBD2. V shed 3 bases, J shed 2 bases, and the junction held 2 bases outside the gene matches. Germline V gene lookup returns CDR1 MNHEY and CDR2 SMNVEV (reference sequence). The CDR3 loop spans 15 amino acids. This CDR3 reads CASSFRLAAYNEQFF. In DNA form, the CDR3 reads TGTGCCAGCAGTTTTCGACTAGCGGCCTACAATGAGCAGTTCTTC.

The chain uses TRBV12-3 or TRBV12-4 and TRBJ1-5; 7 nucleotides line up with TRBD1. The CDR3 totals 14 residues. V gave up 6 bases and J gave up 4 bases; unmatched junction bases: 6. The CDR3 protein is CASSNWDRNQPQHF. CDR3 nucleotides: TGTGCCAGCAGCAATTGGGACAGAAATCAGCCCCAGCATTTT.

The chain recombines TRBV29-1 with TRBJ2-1; either TRBD1 or TRBD2 may fit D (5 bases each). This CDR3 is 13 amino acids long. V was shortened by 3 bases and J by 7 bases, with 13 bases between the two germline ends. The germline gives CDR1 SQVTM, CDR2 ANQGSEA. The CDR3 region has the DNA TGCAGCGTTGATGAGGGTAGGGGTAATGAGCAGTTCTTC. It codes for CSVDEGRGNEQFF.

The chain couples TRBV27 to TRBJ1-2; 8 bases match TRBD1. Germline V lookup: CDR1 MNHEY, CDR2 SMNVEV (reference sequence). The CDR3 is 14 amino acids. V shed 6 bases and J 5 bases; nucleotides not matched to a gene: 8. The CDR3 loop is CASSYGTGLYGYTF. CDR3 coding DNA: TGTGCCAGCAGCTATGGGACAGGATTGTATGGCTACACCTTC.